The 13 T cell receptor beta chains below come from one sample, sequenced in a study of T cells in women clearing cervical HPV infection. Produced via immunoSEQ multiplex PCR; TCRdb's table is partial and in-frame only. The sample data list under 45,000 clones. Sequencing was performed on blood buffy coat. These receptors came from a woman between 18 and 70 years old with a cervical HPV16 infection that either progressed to CIN3+ or cleared (not recorded which).

Points on this clone: The read ends 3 residues early relative to the CDR3; the germline J gene fills the gap. The rearrangement joins TRBV30 to TRBJ1-2; D call uncertain. The V and J ends lost 3 bases and 4 bases respectively, with 15 bases between them. Germline values: CDR1 GTSNPN, CDR2 SVGIG (reference sequence). CDR3 size: 14 residues. CDR3 region: CAWSNSPEVYGYTF. The DNA read from the CDR3 is TGTGCCTGGAGCAACAGCCCTGAAGTCTATGGC.

With respect to this clone: The CDR3 goes on 3 residues after the read ends, and that part is filled in from the germline J gene. The chain couples TRBV7-8 to TRBJ2-6; 8 nucleotides align to TRBD1. Germline CDR1 and CDR2: SGHVS and FQNEAQ. CDR3 size: 18 residues. V lost 5 bases to trimming and J lost 0 bases; unmatched junction nucleotides: 9. CDR3 residues: CASSPDRGFRSGANVLTF. Partial CDR3 DNA: TGTGCCAGCAGCCCCGACAGGGGTTTTCGCTCTGGGGCCAACGTC. Complete variable domain (other parts from reference TRBV7-8 and TRBJ2-6): GAGVSQSPRYKVAKRGQDVALRCDPISGHVSLFWYQQALGQGPEFLTYFQNEAQLDKSGLPSDRFFAERPEGSVSTLKIQRTQQEDSAVYLCASSPDRGFRSGANVLTFGAGSRLTVL.

Of note for this clone: Read data end 3 residues before the CDR3 end; the end is taken from the germline J gene. The same CDR3 also results from other DNA sequences found in this sample. This chain joins TRBV5-1 and TRBJ1-2; TRBD1 might be the D (6 bases). Germline V gene lookup returns CDR1 SGHRS and CDR2 YFSETQ. The CDR3 has 15 residues. V lost 0 bases, J lost 2 bases, and 11 bases lay in between. CDR3 amino acids: CASSLGGGLNYGYTF. CDR3 DNA, as far as it was read: TGCGCCAGCAGCTTGGGGGGGGGCCTAAACTATGGC.

About this clone: From the germline J gene comes the end of the CDR3, since the read stops 3 residues before it. V gene TRBV7-2 combines with J gene TRBJ2-1; D is possibly TRBD2 (5 bases). The CDR3 loop spans 14 amino acids. Trimming pared 6 bases from V and 7 bases from J, leaving 16 bases between. Germline CDR1 SGHTA, CDR2 FQGNSA. CDR3 DNA (partial): TGTGCCAGCAGTCGGGGTCCCATAGGGAATGAG. Protein: CASSRGPIGNE. The CDR3 as a whole reads CASSRGPIGNEQFF.

Regarding this clone: The CDR3 end lies 3 residues beyond the end of the read and is filled in from the germline J gene. Other nucleotide sequences from this sample produce the same CDR3. The chain employs TRBV5-1 and TRBJ2-1; 11 bases are a match to TRBD2. This CDR3 contains 15 residues. Unmatched junction bases numbered 8, after V lost 6 bases and J lost 6 bases. CDR1 SGHRS and CDR2 YFSETQ come from the germline V gene. CDR3: CASTSSGRAGNEQFF. CDR3 bases read: TGCGCCAGCACGAGTAGCGGGAGGGCCGGCAATGAG.

The CDR3 sequence: CSARLQGRGETYTF. Incomplete CDR3 DNA: TGCAGTGCTAGATTACAGGGTCGAGGGGAGACC. The chain links TRBV20-1 to TRBJ1-2; a weak D match, TRBD1 (6 bases). The read terminates 3 residues before the CDR3 end, so the remaining end is supplied by the germline J gene. This CDR3 has 14 amino acids. Germline V gene data show CDR1 as DFQATT and CDR2 as SNEGSKA (reference sequence).

On this clone itself: Read coverage stops 3 residues before the CDR3 terminus; the germline J gene supplies the remainder. The chain combines TRBV2 with TRBJ1-2; 8 nucleotides align to TRBD1. This CDR3 spans 14 amino acids. The germline CDR1 and CDR2 sequences are SNHLY and FYNNEI. The part of the CDR3 DNA that was read is TGTGCCAGCAGTGAAGTGGCACAGGGGGGCGGC. It encodes CASSEVAQGGG. In full, the CDR3 is CASSEVAQGGGYTF.

Concerning this clone itself: The sequence runs out 3 residues before the end of the CDR3; the remainder is reconstructed from the germline J gene. V and J are TRBV14 and TRBJ2-7; possibly TRBD2 for D (6 bases). The CDR3 has 16 amino acids. Germline V gives CDR1 SGHDN, CDR2 FVKESK. Trimming removed 5 bases from V and 3 bases from J, with 20 bases in between. CDR3 sequence reads: CASSTTRGRNLYEQYF. The sequenced part of the CDR3 DNA is TGTGCCAGCAGCACAACGCGGGGCCGTAACCTCTACGAG.

On this clone itself: The CDR3 end is not reached by the read, which stops 3 residues before it; the germline J gene fills it in. The chain combines TRBV7-9 with TRBJ1-1; maybe TRBD1 (6 bases). CDR1 and CDR2 from the germline V gene are SEHNR and FQNEAQ (reference sequence). The CDR3 is made up of 14 amino acids. The covered CDR3 bases are TGTGCCAGCAGCAGAGACGGACAGCCCTACGAG. This codes for CASSRDGQPYE. The complete CDR3 protein is CASSRDGQPYEAFF. Full variable domain (outside the CDR3, taken from reference TRBV7-9 and TRBJ1-1): DTGVSQNPRHKITKRGQNVTFRCDPISEHNRLYWYRQTLGQGPEFLTYFQNEAQLEKSRLLSDRFSAERPKGSFSTLEIQRTEQGDSAMYLCASSRDGQPYEAFFGQGTRLTVV.

On this clone itself: From the germline J gene comes the end of the CDR3, since the read stops 3 residues before it. This chain links TRBV19 with TRBJ2-3; maybe TRBD2 (7 bases). Germline V CDR1 and CDR2: LNHDA, SQIVND (reference sequence). The CDR3 is made up of 15 amino acids. The chain's CDR3 is CASSTGAGEWETQYF. The CDR3 DNA, read in part, is TGTGCCAGTAGTACGGGGGCGGGGGAATGGGAGACG.

About this clone itself: The sequenced fragment ends 3 residues before the CDR3 boundary, so the rest is inferred from the germline J gene. The chain links TRBV7-2 to TRBJ2-7, with 9 bases identical to TRBD2. The CDR3 runs 14 residues. Trimming cost V 1 base and J 4 bases; bases outside gene matches: 2. Germline V gene lookup returns CDR1 SGHTA and CDR2 FQGNSA. CDR3 protein: CASSLGGRGYEQYF. The sequenced part of the CDR3 DNA is TGTGCCAGCAGCTTAGGCGGGAGGGGGTACGAG.

About this clone itself: The read stops 3 residues short of the end of the CDR3; the missing end is completed from the germline J gene. V and J are TRBV30 and TRBJ2-5; tentatively, D is TRBD1 (5 bases). There are 15 residues in the CDR3. Germline lookup yields CDR1 GTSNPN and CDR2 SVGIG (reference sequence). Trimming shortened V by 2 bases and J by 3 bases, and 16 bases separated the two germline ends. CDR3 DNA (partial): TGTGCCTGGAGTAATGGGGCCCTGATAAAAGAGACC. It translates to CAWSNGALIKET. The complete CDR3 reads CAWSNGALIKETQYF.

Worth noting for this clone: The read falls 3 residues short of the CDR3 end, and the missing part is taken from the germline J gene. The chain joins TRBV7-6 to TRBJ1-2, with D unresolved. Germline loops: CDR1 SGHVS, CDR2 FNYEAQ. The CDR3 spans 15 residues. The CDR3 spells CASSSTSGISYDYTF. Incomplete CDR3 DNA: TGTGCCAGCAGCTCGACTAGCGGGATCTCCTACGAC.